This T cell receptor beta chain was documented in a study of blood T cell repertoires in COVID-19. Study overall: The United States, Italy and Spain provided the acute and convalescent COVID-19 samples. Sources were T cells, B-cell-depleted T cells, or PBMCs; the material itself was cDNA or gDNA.

Original analysis: By means of reference gene primer amplification, nucleated cell counts were estimated. Produced via immunoSEQ multiplex PCR; TCRdb's table is partial and in-frame only. The DNA gave D and trimming, while V, J and clone size come from that table. The sample contains about 250,000 clones, around 88% of which appear only once. The receptor was derived from an elderly man with acute or convalescent COVID-19. Material: peripheral blood.

The CDR3 DNA sequence: TGTGCCAGCAGCCACCGGGACAGGGTCACTGAAGCTTTCTTT. This codes for CASSHRDRVTEAFF. The chain employs TRBV5-6 and TRBJ1-1; 9 bases map to TRBD1. The CDR3 length is 14 residues. Trimming removed 4 bases from V and 4 bases from J; junction bases left unmatched: 5. CDR1 SGHDT and CDR2 YYEEEE come from the germline V gene. The variable domain in full, with the rest retrieved from reference TRBV5-6 and TRBJ1-1, is DAGVTQSPTHLIKTRGQQVTLRCSPKSGHDTVSWYQQALGQGPQFIFQYYEEEERQRGNFPDRFSGHQFPNYSSELNVNALLLGDSALYLCASSHRDRVTEAFFGQGTRLTVV.